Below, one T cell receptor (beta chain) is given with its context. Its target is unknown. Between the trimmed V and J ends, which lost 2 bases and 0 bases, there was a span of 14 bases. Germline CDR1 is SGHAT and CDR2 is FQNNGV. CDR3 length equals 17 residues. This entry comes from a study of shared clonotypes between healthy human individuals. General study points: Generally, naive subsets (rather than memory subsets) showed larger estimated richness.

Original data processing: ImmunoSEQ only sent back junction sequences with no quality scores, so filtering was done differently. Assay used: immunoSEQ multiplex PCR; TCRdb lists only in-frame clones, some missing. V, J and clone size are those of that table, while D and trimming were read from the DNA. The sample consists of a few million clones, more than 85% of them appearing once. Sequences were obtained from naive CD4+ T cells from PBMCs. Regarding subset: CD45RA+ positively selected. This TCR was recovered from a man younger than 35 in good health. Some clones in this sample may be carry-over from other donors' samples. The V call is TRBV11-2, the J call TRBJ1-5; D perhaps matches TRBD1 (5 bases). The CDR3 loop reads CASSLFARGNSNQPQHF. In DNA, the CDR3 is TGTGCCAGCAGCTTATTCGCGAGGGGAAATAGCAATCAGCCCCAGCATTTT. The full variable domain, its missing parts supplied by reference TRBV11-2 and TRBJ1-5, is EAGVAQSPRYKIIEKRQSVAFWCNPISGHATLYWYQQILGQGPKLLIQFQNNGVVDDSQLPKDRFSAERLKGVDSTLKIQPAKLEDSAVYLCASSLFARGNSNQPQHFGDGTRLSIL.